Reported below is one T cell receptor beta chain. Its antigen is currently unknown. The data were taken from a study of PD-L1 blockade in urothelial cancer. Study-level background: The patients first took atezolizumab around 2014, receiving 1,200 mg intravenously every 3 weeks. At 3 weeks after treatment start (second dose) and again at 6 weeks, blood was analyzed.

Deletions cut 5 bases from V and 3 bases from J, with 13 bases between. Germline lookup yields CDR1 MNHEY and CDR2 SVGAGI. This CDR3 region has 15 residues. Whole-study findings and limits: Below-median TCR clonality that was measured in pretreatment blood predicted better survival.

Each patient contributed between 1 and 8 total time points of blood mononuclear cells, pretreatment and during treatment. The method was immunoSEQ multiplex PCR; TCRdb's version includes in-frame clones alone and lacks a portion of them. The sample carries under 100,000 clones, around 80% recorded once. The rearrangement links TRBV6-5 to TRBJ1-4; TRBD1 is a possible D gene (6 bases). This sequence was found in an older man with urothelial cancer. The specimen was PBMCs, collected around atezolizumab (anti-PD-L1) treatment. CDR3 in DNA: TGTGCCAGCAGTATCCAGGGGCTGGCTAATGAAAAACTGTTTTTT. Protein sequence: CASSIQGLANEKLFF.